This paragraph covers one TCR beta chain sequence. This sample is part of a study of blood T cell repertoires in COVID-19. Clones were sequenced by immunoSEQ multiplex PCR, and TCRdb holds only the in-frame ones, with some missing. The sample includes under 200,000 clones, about 86% of them seen just once. The V segment lost 2 bases and the J segment 0 bases; nucleotides outside the gene matches: 6. The CDR3 has 17 amino acids. Germline V CDR1 and CDR2: MNHEY, SMNVEV (reference sequence). This receptor was taken from a man between 18 and 29 years old with active or convalescent COVID-19. The material sequenced was peripheral blood. The chain employs TRBV27 and TRBJ2-3; 9 bases are shared with TRBD2. CDR3 bases: TGTGCCAGCAGTTTAGGGGTAGCGGGAGCTAGCACAGATACGCAGTATTTT. This translates into CASSLGVAGASTDTQYF.